This TCR beta chain was sequenced for a study of shared clonotypes between healthy human individuals (dated by TCRdb to the early 2020s). For the study in its entirety: The cohort included three men and a couple of women between 18 and 49 years of age. Different laboratories and diverse techniques were used to prepare libraries and sequence TCR repertoires, to increase sequencing depth and limit assay-specific biases. Per donor, leukapheresis produced somewhere between about 0.94 and 9.5 billion PBMCs. To estimate repertoire size and how much clonotype sharing occurs between individuals, the study deeply sequenced the blood TCR repertoires of five healthy adults. For each donor, CD4 naive and CD4 memory were each run on three plates, CD8 naive on two plates, and CD8 memory on one plate.

A word on this clone: This clone's antigen is unknown. No base quality information exists; no much larger clone differs at one position. This CDR3 is also generated by other DNA sequences in the sample.

Using the deep immunoSEQ assay, multiplex PCR amplified TCR CDR3 regions from genomic DNA. Extracted genomic DNA from each cell subset was distributed evenly across all wells of several immunoSEQ 96-well plates, and each plate was treated as a replicate. Each replicate PCR for sorted subsets received roughly 0.2 ug genomic DNA, equal to tens of thousands of T cell genomes. The purified libraries were quantified using a Qubit 3.0 fluorometer, sized with a Bioanalyzer 2100, and then quantified again using the KAPA Library Quantification kit. Each immunoSEQ 96-well plate was sequenced on its own single-read 150-cycle Illumina NextSeq 550 flow cell. In the original analysis: Because the immunoSEQ output included only junctional sequences and no quality scores, the filtering could not be the same as the filtering used for full-length reads. Sequences were annotated with PyIR, a Python wrapper for IgBLAST v1.9, and V/J genes and CDR3 were assigned using IMGT germline references. Reads were removed for weak V/J assignments (E-value above 1e-6), missing CDR3, stop codons, out-of-frame junctions, or ambiguous translated residues. A V3J clonotype was defined by an identical inferred V gene, J gene, and CDR3 amino acid sequence. Percentage overlap between repertoires was computed as shared unique clonotypes divided by the size of the smaller repertoire. RTK rarefaction, the Chao1 estimator, and Recon v2.1 estimates of unobserved clonotypes were used to assess repertoire richness. For all TCRbeta clonotypes obtained by the gDNA method from four donors, generation probabilities were computed with OLGA. TCRdb carries this immuneACCESS record with in-frame sequences only. Its versions omit some clonotypes, under half of them owing to an unresolved V gene in the studies checked, with the rest unexplained. That table supplies the V and J calls and clone size; D and trimming were determined from the DNA. This sample holds roughly 2.4 million clones; around 95% were observed only once. Around 0.13% of the sample is in the top ten clones.

Counted from cysteine to phenylalanine, this CDR3 has 11 amino acids. The CDR3 DNA has 33 bases and is translated from base 1. The germline V gene (reference sequence) specifies DFQATT as CDR1 and SNEGSKA as CDR2. V drops 0 bases and J drops 7 bases, leaving 6 bases in between. What the study reported, not specific to this receptor: Compared with non-shared clonotypes, the clonotypes found in all four sorted-subset donors had higher generation probabilities. Sharing across a few donors was observed for around 4.8% of naive CD4, 3% to 3.5% of naive CD8, roughly 2.4% of memory CD4, and roughly 0.4% of memory CD8 clonotypes. Incomplete sequencing was indicated by rarefaction of sorted-subset datasets, despite the large sequencing depth. Naive subsets generally had larger estimated clonotype richness than memory subsets did. The genetic and exposure-history diversity represented was limited by the small number of donors. Only blood was sampled, and tissue TCR repertoires likely differ from those in blood. Pairwise subsampling indicated that sequencing depth was expected to affect the degree of clonotype sharing among donors.

The donors were healthy, HIV-negative adults with no recently reported acute infections or vaccinations. Every donor was a Caucasian adult living in Nashville, Tennessee, USA. CD4+ T cells were enriched by magnetic negative selection; naive cells were then positively selected on CD45RA, and the negative fraction formed the memory subset. After blood collection by leukapheresis, PBMCs were isolated using Ficoll-Histopaque density gradient centrifugation and then cryopreserved in the vapor phase of liquid nitrogen. Purity and quantity of every magnetically sorted T cell population were checked by analytical flow cytometry. From each sorted fraction, genomic DNA was isolated and quantified by UV absorbance on a Nanodrop 2000c.

Sequencing was performed on naive CD4+ T cells sorted from blood. Sample cell subset or site, as interpreted from the label and publication: CD45RA+ positively selected. The origin of this receptor is a man between 18 and 35 years old in good health. The V gene is TRBV20-1 and the J gene is TRBJ2-5; a confident D gene designation cannot be given. The CDR3 protein: CSARDRGTQYF. The sequence in DNA is TGCAGTGCTAGAGACCGCGGGACCCAGTACTTC.